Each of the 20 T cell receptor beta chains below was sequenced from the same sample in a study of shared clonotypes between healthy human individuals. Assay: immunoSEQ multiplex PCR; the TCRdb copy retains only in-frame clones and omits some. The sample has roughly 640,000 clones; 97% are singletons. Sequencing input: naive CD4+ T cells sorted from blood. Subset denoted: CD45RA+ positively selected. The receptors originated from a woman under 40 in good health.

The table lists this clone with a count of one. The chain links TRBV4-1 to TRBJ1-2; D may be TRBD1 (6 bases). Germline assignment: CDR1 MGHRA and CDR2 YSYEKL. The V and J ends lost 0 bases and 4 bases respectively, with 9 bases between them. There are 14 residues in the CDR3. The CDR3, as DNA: TGCGCCAGCAGCCAAGAATCGGACAGCTATGGCTACACCTTC. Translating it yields CASSQESDSYGYTF.

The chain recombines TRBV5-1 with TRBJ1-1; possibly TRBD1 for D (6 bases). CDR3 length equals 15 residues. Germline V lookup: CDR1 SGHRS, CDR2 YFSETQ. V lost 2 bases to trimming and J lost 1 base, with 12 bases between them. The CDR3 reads CASSFSGAANTEAFF. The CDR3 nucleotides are TGCGCCAGCAGCTTTTCAGGGGCCGCGAACACTGAAGCTTTCTTT.

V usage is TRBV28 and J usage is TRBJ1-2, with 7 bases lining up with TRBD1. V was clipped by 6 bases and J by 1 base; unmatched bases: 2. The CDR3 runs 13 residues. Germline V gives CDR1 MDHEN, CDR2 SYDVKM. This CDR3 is CASRGTVNYGYTF. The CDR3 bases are TGTGCCAGCAGGGGGACAGTTAACTATGGCTACACCTTC.

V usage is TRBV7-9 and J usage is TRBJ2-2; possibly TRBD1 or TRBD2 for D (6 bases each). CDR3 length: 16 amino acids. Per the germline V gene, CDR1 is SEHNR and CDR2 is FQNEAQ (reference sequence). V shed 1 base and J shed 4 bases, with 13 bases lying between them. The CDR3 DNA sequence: TGTGCCAGCAGCTTAGGGGGGGCTCGGGGCACCGGGGAGCTGTTTTTT. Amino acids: CASSLGGARGTGELFF. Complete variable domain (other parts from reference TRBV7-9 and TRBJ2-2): DTGVSQNPRHKITKRGQNVTFRCDPISEHNRLYWYRQTLGQGPEFLTYFQNEAQLEKSRLLSDRFSAERPKGSFSTLEIQRTEQGDSAMYLCASSLGGARGTGELFFGEGSRLTVL.

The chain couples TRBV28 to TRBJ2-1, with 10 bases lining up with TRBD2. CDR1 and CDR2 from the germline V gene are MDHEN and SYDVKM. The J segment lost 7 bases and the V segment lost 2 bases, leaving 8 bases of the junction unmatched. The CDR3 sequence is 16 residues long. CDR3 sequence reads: CASSLAASGSRNEQFF. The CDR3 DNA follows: TGTGCCAGCAGTTTAGCCGCTAGCGGGAGTCGGAATGAGCAGTTCTTC.

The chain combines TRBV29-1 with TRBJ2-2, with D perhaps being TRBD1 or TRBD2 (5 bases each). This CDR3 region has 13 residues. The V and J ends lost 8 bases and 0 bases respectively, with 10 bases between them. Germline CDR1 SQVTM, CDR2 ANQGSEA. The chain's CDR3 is CSSGAANTGELFF. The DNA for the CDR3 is TGCAGCTCCGGGGCCGCGAACACCGGGGAGCTGTTTTTT.

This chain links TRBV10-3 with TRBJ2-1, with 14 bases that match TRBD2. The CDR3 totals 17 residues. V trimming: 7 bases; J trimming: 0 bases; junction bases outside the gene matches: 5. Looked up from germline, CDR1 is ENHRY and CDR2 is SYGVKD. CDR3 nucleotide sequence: TGTGCCATCATGACTAGCGGGAGGGGTAGCTCCTACAATGAGCAGTTCTTC. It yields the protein CAIMTSGRGSSYNEQFF.

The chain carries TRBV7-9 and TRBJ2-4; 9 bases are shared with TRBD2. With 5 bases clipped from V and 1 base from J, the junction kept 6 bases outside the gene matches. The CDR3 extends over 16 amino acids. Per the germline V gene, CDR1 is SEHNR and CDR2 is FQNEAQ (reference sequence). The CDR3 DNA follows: TGTGCCAGCAGCAAAAGCGGGGGGCCGGCCAAAAACATTCAGTACTTC. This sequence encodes CASSKSGGPAKNIQYF.

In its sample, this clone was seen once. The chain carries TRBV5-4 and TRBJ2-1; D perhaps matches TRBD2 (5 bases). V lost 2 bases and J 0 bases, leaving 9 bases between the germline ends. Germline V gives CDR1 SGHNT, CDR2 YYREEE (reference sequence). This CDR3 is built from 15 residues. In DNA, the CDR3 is TGTGCCAGCAGCTTTTATACTAGCTCCTACAATGAGCAGTTCTTC. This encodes CASSFYTSSYNEQFF.

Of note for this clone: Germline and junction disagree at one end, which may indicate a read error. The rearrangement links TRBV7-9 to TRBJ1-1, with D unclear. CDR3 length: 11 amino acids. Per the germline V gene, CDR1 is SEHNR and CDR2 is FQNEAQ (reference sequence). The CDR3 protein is CASSLEGIVTF. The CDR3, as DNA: TGTGCCAGCAGCTTAGAGGGCATCGTTACCTTT.

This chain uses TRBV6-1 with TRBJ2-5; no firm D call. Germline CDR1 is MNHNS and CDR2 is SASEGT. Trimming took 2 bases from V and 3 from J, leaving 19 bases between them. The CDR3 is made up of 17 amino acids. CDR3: CASSERRARGDKETQYF. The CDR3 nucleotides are TGTGCCAGCAGTGAAAGACGGGCCCGCGGAGACAAAGAGACCCAGTACTTC.

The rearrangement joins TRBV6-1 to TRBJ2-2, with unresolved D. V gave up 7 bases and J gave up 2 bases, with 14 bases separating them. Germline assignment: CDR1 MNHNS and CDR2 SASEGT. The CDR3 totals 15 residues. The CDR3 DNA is TGTGCCAGCAATGGCAAGACGATTAACACCGGGGAGCTGTTTTTT. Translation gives CASNGKTINTGELFF.

CDR3 in DNA: TGTGCCAGCAGTTTATGGACGCGGGAGGGAACAGATACGCAGTATTTT. Amino acid sequence: CASSLWTREGTDTQYF. The V gene is TRBV28, the J gene TRBJ2-3, with TRBD2 matching over 9 bases. The CDR3 contains 16 residues. V shed 0 bases and J 3 bases; nucleotides not matched to a gene: 4. Germline CDR1 is MDHEN and CDR2 is SYDVKM.

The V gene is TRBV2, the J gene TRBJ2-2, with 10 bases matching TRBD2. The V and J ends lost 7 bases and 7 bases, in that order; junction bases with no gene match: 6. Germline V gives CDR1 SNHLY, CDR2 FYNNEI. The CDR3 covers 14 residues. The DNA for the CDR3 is TGTGCCAGCATAGCGGGAGGAACGATCGGGGAGCTGTTTTTT. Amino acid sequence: CASIAGGTIGELFF.

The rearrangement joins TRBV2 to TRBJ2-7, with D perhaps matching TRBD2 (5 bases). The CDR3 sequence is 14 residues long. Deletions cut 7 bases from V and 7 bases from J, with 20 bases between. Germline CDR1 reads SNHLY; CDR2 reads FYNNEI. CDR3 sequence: CASKIQVGAREQYF. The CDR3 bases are TGTGCCAGCAAAATTCAGGTGGGAGCGCGTGAGCAGTACTTC.

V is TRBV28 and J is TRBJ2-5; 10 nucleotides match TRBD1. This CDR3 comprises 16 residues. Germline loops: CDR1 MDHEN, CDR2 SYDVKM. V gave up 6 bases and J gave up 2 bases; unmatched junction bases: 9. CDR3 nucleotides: TGTGCCAGCAGGAAAGCGGGACAGGGGAATCAAGAGACCCAGTACTTC. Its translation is CASRKAGQGNQETQYF.

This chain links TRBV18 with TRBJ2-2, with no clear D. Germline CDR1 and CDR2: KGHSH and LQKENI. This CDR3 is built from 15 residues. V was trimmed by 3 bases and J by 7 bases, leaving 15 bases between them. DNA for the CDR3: TGTGCCAGCTCACCGTTCCGGTCGAGGCTCGGGGAGCTGTTTTTT. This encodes CASSPFRSRLGELFF. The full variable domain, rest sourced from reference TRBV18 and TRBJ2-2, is NAGVMQNPRHLVRRRGQEARLRCSPMKGHSHVYWYRQLPEEGLKFMVYLQKENIIDESGMPKERFSAEFPKEGPSILRIQQVVRGDSAAYFCASSPFRSRLGELFFGEGSRLTVL.

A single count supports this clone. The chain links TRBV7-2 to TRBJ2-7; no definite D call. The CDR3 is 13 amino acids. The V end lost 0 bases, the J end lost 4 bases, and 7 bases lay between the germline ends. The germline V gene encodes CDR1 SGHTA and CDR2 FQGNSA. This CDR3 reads CASSLAHLYEQYF. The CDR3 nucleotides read TGTGCCAGCAGCTTAGCGCATCTATACGAGCAGTACTTC.

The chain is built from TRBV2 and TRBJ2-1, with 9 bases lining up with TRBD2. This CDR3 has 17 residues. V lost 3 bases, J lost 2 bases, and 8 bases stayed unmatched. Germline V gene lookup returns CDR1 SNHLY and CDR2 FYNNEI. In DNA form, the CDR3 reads TGTGCCAGCAGTGAGCGGGAGGGCCCCCTAACCTACAATGAGCAGTTCTTC. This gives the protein CASSEREGPLTYNEQFF.

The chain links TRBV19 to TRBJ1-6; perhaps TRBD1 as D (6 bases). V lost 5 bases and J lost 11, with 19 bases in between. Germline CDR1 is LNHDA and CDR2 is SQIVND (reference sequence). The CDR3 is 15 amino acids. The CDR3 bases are TGTGCCAGTAGTCCGAGGGACATGGCGGGCCCACCCCTCCACTTT. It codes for CASSPRDMAGPPLHF.